These 6 T cell receptor beta chains were all obtained from the same sample, sequenced in a study of post-analysis software for immune sequencing data. Each TCR beta cDNA library carried unique molecular identifiers. TCRdb called the PCR reads again in MiXCR, with one record for every CDR3 protein. This sample has over 700,000 distinct CDR3 sequences, with roughly 30% found just once. Their recognized antigens are unknown. Study-wide results and limits: Controls had lower frequencies than patients of 4 or 5 TRBV segments, which included TRBV5-6, TRBV5-1 and TRBV20-1.

The sequenced material came from blood. These receptors all stem from a girl aged 5 to 17 with multiple sclerosis.

The table lists this clonotype with a few counts. The chain employs TRBV5-1 and TRBJ2-3, with D tentatively TRBD1 (5 bases). Trimming pared 4 bases from V and 6 bases from J, leaving 21 bases between. CDR1 is SGHRS, CDR2 YFSETQ, per germline. The CDR3 spans 16 residues. CDR3 amino acids: CASSLLPDRGADTQYF. DNA of the CDR3: TGCGCCAGCAGCCTCCTCCCGGATAGGGGCGCGGATACGCAGTATTTT.

This clonotype is a singleton in its sample. The germline gene is not matched at one end of the junction; a read error may be the cause. This chain connects TRBV12-3 or TRBV12-4 to TRBJ2-3, with TRBD1 identical over 8 bases. The CDR3 loop spans 15 amino acids. The CDR3 DNA reads TGTGCCAGCATCACGACAGGGGTCGGCACAGATGCGCAGTATTTT. Encoded protein: CASITTGVGTDAQYF.

In this sample, this clonotype turned up a few times. This chain links TRBV20-1 with TRBJ2-5; TRBD2 matches 11 bases. The ends lost 3 bases at V and 3 bases at J; junction bases unmatched: 9. This CDR3 contains 16 residues. Germline V CDR1 and CDR2: DFQATT, SNEGSKA (reference sequence). The CDR3 nucleotides read TGCAGTGCTAGCCTAATATCGGGACTAGCGGAAGAGACCCAGTACTTC. It specifies CSASLISGLAEETQYF.

Only a few counts were recorded for this clonotype. This chain joins TRBV28 and TRBJ2-5; the match to TRBD2 covers 9 bases. TRBJ2-7 explains the end of the DNA better; the J call may be wrong. Germline CDR1 reads MDHEN; CDR2 reads SYDVKM. The CDR3 length is 15 residues. Written as DNA, the CDR3 is TGTGCCAGCAGCCCCTTCGGCGGGAGGGGTAACGAGCAGTACTTC. It codes for CASSPFGGRGNEQYF.

A few counts support this clonotype. V usage is TRBV4-3 and J usage is TRBJ2-1; 9 nucleotides agree with TRBD2. After removal of 3 bases from V and 6 bases from J, the junction contained 15 bases not matched to a gene. Germline CDR1 and CDR2: LGHNA and YSLEER. This CDR3 has 18 amino acids. CDR3 nucleotides: TGCGCCAGCAGCCATGTCGGAGCGGGAGGCCTCGGTGCCAATGAGCAGTTCTTC. Translation: CASSHVGAGGLGANEQFF.

J is TRBJ2-5 and V is TRBV19, with a possible D match to TRBD1 (6 bases). Germline lookup yields CDR1 LNHDA and CDR2 SQIVND (reference sequence). CDR3 length: 15 amino acids. The V end lost 5 bases, the J end lost 1 base, and 14 bases lay between the germline ends. Here the CDR3 reads CASSPFGQSQETQYF. For the CDR3, the DNA is TGTGCCAGTAGTCCCTTCGGACAGTCCCAAGAGACCCAGTACTTC.